One and the same sample provided the 3 T cell receptor beta chains below, sequenced in a study of T cell repertoires in cytomegalovirus infection. TCRdb fed the reads into MiXCR, producing one record per CDR3 protein. The sample lists approximately 910,000 distinct CDR3 sequences; around 32% were seen once. No antigen has been assigned to these receptors. The material sequenced was cultured CD8+ T cells from PBMCs, taken from culture after CMV antigen stimulation. The receptors were gathered from a human donor in good health (CMV status not recorded). Some clones in this sample may be carry-over from other donors' samples.

This clonotype has more than one count but fewer than ten. The chain's CDR3 is CASSTGVARYGEQFF. DNA for the CDR3: TGTGCCAGCAGTACGGGAGTAGCCCGGTACGGTGAGCAGTTCTTC. The V gene is TRBV6-1, the J gene TRBJ2-1; D may be TRBD2 (6 bases). Per germline, CDR1 MNHNS and CDR2 SASEGT. The CDR3 spans 15 residues. The V and J ends lost 5 bases and 9 bases respectively, with 20 bases between them.

There are a few counts of this clonotype. The chain joins TRBV2 to TRBJ1-1; D gene uncertain. The CDR3 runs 9 residues. Germline CDR1 and CDR2: SNHLY and FYNNEI. CDR3 amino acids: CVQDTEAFF. Here the CDR3 DNA reads TGTGTCCAGGACACTGAAGCTTTCTTT.

The chain recombines TRBV27 with TRBJ2-3; D is undetermined. This CDR3 comprises 15 residues. V lost 0 bases and J lost 1, with 8 bases in between. Germline V gene lookup returns CDR1 MNHEY and CDR2 SMNVEV (reference sequence). In DNA, the CDR3 is TGTGCCAGCAGTTTATCCCCTGTAGGCACAGATACGCAGTATTTT. This translates into CASSLSPVGTDTQYF.